The TCR beta chain described here comes from a study of early T cells in non-severe SARS-CoV-2 infection. TCRdb recomputed calls from the 5' RACE reads with MiXCR, one row per CDR3 protein. The table has approximately 62,000 distinct CDR3 sequences, approximately 12% seen once; the top ten hold roughly 4.5%. This CDR3 has 12 amino acids. V was pared by 5 bases and J by 5 bases, with 9 bases between. Germline CDR1 and CDR2: SGHTA and FQGNSA. Study conclusions and caveats: VDJdb-based matching was biased toward anti-spike CD8 responses and missed private and CD4 specificities.

This clonotype was seen ten or more times. Its matching antigen is unknown. Sequenced sample: whole blood. The source of this sequence is an adult who was a healthcare worker with PCR-confirmed SARS-CoV-2 infection or an uninfected control (not recorded which). The chain combines TRBV7-2 with TRBJ1-2, with D perhaps matching TRBD1 (5 bases). CDR3 sequence: CASSARQYGYTF. CDR3 coding DNA: TGTGCCAGCAGCGCGCGACAGTATGGCTACACCTTC.